The clone carrying this TCR beta chain was detected ten times or more. Its antigen is undetermined. This sample is drawn from a study of beta chain features in type 1 diabetes. Study-level background: Patients looked much like healthy donors when it came to age, gender and cell yields.

The ends were cut back, 5 bases at V and 5 bases at J, with 15 bases in the middle. CDR1 and CDR2 (germline): LNHNV, YYDKDF (reference sequence). The length of the CDR3 is 14 residues. Notes on the study in general: Significant though moderate, a shortening of TCRB CDR3s appeared in all four CD4+ subsets of Type 1 diabetes patients. In type 1 diabetes patients, VDJ junctions had fewer insertions; deletions at these junctions were more frequent. Cells with high TCR expression could be over-represented by cDNA sequencing.

The authors reverse transcribed all of the isolated RNA, so sequencing captured expressed TCRB transcripts. The assay was immunoSEQ multiplex PCR, and TCRdb's table has in-frame clones only and misses some. This table has about 220,000 clones, roughly a tenth appearing once. This sequence originates from a man in his late teens or twenties in good health. Sequencing was performed on central memory CD4+ T cells from blood. The rearrangement joins TRBV15 to TRBJ2-5; D unclear. CDR3 bases: TGTGCCACCAGCCACGACAAAGGTTATGAGACCCAGTACTTC. Its protein is CATSHDKGYETQYF.